Here is one T cell receptor beta chain with its context. This specimen belongs to a study of blood T cells in healthy people across ages. A second PCR, run for about 7 to 11 cycles, used a sample-barcoded 5' primer plus a J-beta primer mix. A single record per CDR3 protein comes from TCRdb applying MiXCR to the 5' RACE reads. The sample lists just under 750,000 distinct CDR3 sequences, about 20% seen once, with 20% to 25% in the top ten. There are 12 residues in the CDR3. V lost 5 bases and J 2 bases, leaving 7 bases between the germline ends. The TCR was taken from a man in his 70s in good health. The chain uses TRBV12-3 or TRBV12-4 and TRBJ2-7; D is unresolved. Sequencing input: blood. Here the CDR3 DNA reads TGTGCCAGCAGTCCCTACACCTACGAGCAGTACTTC. Protein sequence: CASSPYTYEQYF.